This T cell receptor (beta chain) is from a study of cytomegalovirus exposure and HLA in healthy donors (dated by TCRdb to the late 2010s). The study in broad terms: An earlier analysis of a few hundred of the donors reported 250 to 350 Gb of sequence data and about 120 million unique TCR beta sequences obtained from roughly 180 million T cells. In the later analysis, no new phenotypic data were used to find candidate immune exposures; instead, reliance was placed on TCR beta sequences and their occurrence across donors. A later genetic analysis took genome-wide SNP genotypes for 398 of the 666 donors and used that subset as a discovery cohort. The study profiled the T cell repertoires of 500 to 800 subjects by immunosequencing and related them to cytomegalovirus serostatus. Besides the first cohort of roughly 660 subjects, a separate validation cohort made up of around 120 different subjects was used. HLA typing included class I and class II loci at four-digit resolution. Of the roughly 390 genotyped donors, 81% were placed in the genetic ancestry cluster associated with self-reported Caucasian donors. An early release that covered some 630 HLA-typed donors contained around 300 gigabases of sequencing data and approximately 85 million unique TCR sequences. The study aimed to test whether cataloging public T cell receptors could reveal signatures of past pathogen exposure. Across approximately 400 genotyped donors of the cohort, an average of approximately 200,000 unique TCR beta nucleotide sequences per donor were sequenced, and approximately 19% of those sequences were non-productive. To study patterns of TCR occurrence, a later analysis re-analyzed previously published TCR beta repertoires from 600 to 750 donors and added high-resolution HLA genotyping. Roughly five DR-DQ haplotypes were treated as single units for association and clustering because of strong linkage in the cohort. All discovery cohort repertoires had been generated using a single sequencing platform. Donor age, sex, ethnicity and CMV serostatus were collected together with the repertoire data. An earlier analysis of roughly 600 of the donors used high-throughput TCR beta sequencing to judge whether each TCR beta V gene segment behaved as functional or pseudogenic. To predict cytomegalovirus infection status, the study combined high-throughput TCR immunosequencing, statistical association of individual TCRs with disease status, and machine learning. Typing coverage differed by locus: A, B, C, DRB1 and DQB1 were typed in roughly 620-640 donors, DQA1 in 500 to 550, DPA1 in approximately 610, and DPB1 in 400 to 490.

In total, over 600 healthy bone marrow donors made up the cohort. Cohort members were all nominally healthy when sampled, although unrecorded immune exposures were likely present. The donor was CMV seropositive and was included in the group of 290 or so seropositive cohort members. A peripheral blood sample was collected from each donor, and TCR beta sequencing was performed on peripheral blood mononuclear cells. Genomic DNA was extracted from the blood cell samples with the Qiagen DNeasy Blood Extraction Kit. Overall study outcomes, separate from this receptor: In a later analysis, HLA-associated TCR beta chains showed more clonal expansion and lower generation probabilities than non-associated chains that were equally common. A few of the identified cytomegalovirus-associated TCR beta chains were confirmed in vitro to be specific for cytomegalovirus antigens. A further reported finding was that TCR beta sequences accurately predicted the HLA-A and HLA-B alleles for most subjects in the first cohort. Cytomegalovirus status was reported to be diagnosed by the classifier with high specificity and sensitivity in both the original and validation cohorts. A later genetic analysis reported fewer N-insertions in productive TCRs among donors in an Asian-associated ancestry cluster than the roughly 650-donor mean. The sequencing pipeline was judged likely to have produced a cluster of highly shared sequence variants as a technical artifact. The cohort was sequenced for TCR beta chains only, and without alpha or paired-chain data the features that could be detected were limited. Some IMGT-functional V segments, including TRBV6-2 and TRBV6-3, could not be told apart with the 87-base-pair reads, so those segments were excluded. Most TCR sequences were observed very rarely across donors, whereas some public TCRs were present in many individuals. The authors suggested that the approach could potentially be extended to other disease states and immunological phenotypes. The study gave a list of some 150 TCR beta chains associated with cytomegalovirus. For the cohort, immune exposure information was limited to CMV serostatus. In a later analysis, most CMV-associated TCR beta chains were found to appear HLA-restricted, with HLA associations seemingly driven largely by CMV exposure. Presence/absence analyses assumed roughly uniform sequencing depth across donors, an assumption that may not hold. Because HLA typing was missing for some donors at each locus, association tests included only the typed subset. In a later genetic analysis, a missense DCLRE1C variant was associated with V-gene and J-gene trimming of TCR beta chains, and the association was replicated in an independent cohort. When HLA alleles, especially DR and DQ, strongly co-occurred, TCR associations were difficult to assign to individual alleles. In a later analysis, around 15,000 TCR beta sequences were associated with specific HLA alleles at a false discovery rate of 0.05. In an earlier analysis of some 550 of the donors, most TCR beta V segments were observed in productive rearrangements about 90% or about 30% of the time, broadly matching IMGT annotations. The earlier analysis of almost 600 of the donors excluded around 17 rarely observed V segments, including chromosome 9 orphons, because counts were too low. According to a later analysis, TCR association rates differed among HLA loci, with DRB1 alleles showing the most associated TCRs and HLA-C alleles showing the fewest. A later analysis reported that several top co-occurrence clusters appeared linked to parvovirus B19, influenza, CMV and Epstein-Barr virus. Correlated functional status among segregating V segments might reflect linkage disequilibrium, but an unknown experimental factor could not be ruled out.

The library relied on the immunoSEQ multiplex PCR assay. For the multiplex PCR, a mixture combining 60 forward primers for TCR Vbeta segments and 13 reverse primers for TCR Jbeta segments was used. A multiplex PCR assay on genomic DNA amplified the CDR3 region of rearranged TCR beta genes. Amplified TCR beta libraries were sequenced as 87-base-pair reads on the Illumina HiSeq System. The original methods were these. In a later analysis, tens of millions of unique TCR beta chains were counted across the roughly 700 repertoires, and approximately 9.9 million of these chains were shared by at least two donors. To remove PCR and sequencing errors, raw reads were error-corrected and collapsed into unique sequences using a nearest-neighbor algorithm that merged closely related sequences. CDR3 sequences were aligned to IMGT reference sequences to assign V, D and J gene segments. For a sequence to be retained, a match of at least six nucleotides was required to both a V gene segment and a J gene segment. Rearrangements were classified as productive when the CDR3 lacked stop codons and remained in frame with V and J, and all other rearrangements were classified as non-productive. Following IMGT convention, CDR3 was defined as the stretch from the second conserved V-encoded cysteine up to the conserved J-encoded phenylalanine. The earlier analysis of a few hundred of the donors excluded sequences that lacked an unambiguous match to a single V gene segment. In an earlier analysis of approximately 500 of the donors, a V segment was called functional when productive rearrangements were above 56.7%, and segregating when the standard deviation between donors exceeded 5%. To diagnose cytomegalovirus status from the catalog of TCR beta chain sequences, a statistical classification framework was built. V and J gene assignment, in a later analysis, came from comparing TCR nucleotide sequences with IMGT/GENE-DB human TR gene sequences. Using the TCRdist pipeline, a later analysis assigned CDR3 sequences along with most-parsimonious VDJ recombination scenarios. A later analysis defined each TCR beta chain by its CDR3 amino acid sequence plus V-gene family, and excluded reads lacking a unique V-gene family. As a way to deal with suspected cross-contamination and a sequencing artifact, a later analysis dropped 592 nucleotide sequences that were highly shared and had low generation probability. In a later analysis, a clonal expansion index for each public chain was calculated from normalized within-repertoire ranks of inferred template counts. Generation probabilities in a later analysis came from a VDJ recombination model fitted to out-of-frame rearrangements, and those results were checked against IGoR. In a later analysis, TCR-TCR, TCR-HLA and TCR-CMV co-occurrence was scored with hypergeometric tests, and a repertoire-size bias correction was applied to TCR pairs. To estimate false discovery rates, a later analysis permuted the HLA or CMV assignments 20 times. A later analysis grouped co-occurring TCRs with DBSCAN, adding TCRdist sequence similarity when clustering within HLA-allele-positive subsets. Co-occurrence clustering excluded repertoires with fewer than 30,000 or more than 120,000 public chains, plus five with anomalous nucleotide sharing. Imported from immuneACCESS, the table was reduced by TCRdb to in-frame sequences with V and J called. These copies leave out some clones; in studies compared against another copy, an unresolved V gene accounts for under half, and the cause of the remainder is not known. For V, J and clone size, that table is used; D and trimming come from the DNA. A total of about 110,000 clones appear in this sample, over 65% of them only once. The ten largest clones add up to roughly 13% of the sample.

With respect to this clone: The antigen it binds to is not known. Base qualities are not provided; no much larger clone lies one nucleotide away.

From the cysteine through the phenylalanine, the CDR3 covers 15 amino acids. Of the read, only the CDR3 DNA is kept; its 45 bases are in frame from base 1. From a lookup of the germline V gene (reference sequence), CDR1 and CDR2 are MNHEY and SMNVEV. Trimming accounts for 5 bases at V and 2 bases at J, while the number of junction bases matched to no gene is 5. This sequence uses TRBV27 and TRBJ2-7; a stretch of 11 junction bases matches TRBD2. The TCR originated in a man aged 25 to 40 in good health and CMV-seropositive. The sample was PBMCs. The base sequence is TGTGCCAGCAGTGAACTAGCGGGGGCCCCCTACGAGCAGTACTTC. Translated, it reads CASSELAGAPYEQYF.